This T cell receptor beta chain was captured by sequencing in a study of Graves' ophthalmopathy and Graves' hyperthyroidism. The CDR3 contains 19 residues. Germline assignment: CDR1 SGHVS and CDR2 FQNEAQ. V was shortened by 6 bases and J by 4 bases, with 30 bases between the two germline ends. The table lists this clonotype with a count of one. Scientists amplified the TCR beta CDR3 regions from RNA transcripts. An opening RT-PCR round employed HTBI primers and preceded a second-round multiplex PCR. In TCRdb, the multiplex PCR reads were re-called with MiXCR into one record per CDR3 protein. The data show over a million distinct CDR3 sequences, about 36% seen once.

Sample: peripheral blood or thyroid tissue (not recorded which). The V and J genes are TRBV7-8 and TRBJ2-5; tentative D call: TRBD1 (5 bases). The receptor's source is an adult man with Graves' hyperthyroidism. Here the CDR3 DNA reads TGTGCCAGCAGTCCAGGAAAGGGGCGGACCGGGCCGTTAGGAGAGACCCAGTACTTC. Amino acids: CASSPGKGRTGPLGETQYF.